This TCR beta chain was found in a study of early T cells in non-severe SARS-CoV-2 infection. On the study more broadly: With bulk RNA from unsorted whole blood as input, sequencing yielded unpaired chains.

From the 5' RACE reads, TCRdb called clonotypes with MiXCR, one entry per CDR3 protein. The table records about 52,000 distinct CDR3 sequences, approximately 10% of them present only once. In this sample, this clonotype turned up a few times. Germline V gene lookup returns CDR1 MDHEN and CDR2 SYDVKM. Trimming removed 5 bases from V and 2 bases from J; junction bases left unmatched: 8. This CDR3 contains 15 residues. The chain employs TRBV28 and TRBJ2-7; 8 nucleotides match TRBD2. Sequenced: whole blood. The clonotype was recovered from an adult who was a healthcare worker with PCR-confirmed SARS-CoV-2 infection or an uninfected control (not recorded which). CDR3 DNA sequence: TGTGCCAGCAGTGCTGCGTCGGGAGGGACCTACGAGCAGTACTTC. The encoded protein is CASSAASGGTYEQYF.